The source of this TCR beta chain is a study of T-cell reconstitution after alpha-beta-depleted transplantation in children. Unique molecular identifiers were used to barcode this TCRbeta library. One entry per CDR3 protein, called by TCRdb with MiXCR from the PCR reads. Among about 500,000 distinct CDR3 sequences listed, approximately 32% were seen once. This clonotype was counted only a few times. Germline CDR1 and CDR2: GTSNPN and SVGIG (reference sequence). CDR3 size: 15 residues. J was trimmed by 2 bases and V by 0 bases; bases with no gene match: 2. The specimen was PBMCs from the stem cell graft donor, collected from the stem cell graft. This receptor was taken from a human donor who donated a stem cell graft to a child with aplastic anemia. The chain has TRBV30 and TRBJ1-5, with 9 bases that match TRBD1. The CDR3 spells CAWSVDRGGNQPQHF. The CDR3 DNA reads as TGTGCCTGGAGTGTGGACAGGGGAGGCAATCAGCCCCAGCATTTT.